Described below is a single T cell receptor (beta chain) sequence and its context. Antigen: not known. Trimming cost V 6 bases and J 4 bases; bases outside gene matches: 9. The germline CDR1 and CDR2 sequences are MNHEY and SVGEGT. This CDR3 is built from 15 residues. These data are taken from a study of T cells after yellow fever vaccination. They built TCR cDNA with 5'RACE template switching, a step that put in a universal primer site and UMIs. In TCRdb, the 5' RACE reads were re-called with MiXCR into one record per CDR3 protein. The sample has roughly 330,000 distinct CDR3 sequences, roughly 6.8% seen once. Study-level findings and limits: The booster response re-showed most primary clones: over 95% CD4, 88% CD8.

This TCR was sampled from a man between 18 and 29 years old who received the YFV17D yellow fever vaccine. The chain uses TRBV6-2 or TRBV6-3 and TRBJ2-3, with 8 bases matching TRBD2. The sequencing here drew on PBMCs, taken about 49 days after the first yellow fever vaccination. CDR3 bases: TGTGCCAGCAGCCTCGGGGGGGCCCGTCCAGATACGCAGTATTTT. Its translation is CASSLGGARPDTQYF.